Included here is one TCR beta chain sequence, with context. This sample is part of a study of blood T cell repertoires in COVID-19. Data came from immunoSEQ multiplex PCR; TCRdb stores just in-frame clones and leaves some out. The sample carries about 62,000 clones, 75% to 90% recorded once. Seattle researchers signed up patients amid active infection and tracked them longitudinally. There are 14 residues in the CDR3. The V and J ends lost 6 bases and 3 bases, in that order; junction bases with no gene match: 4. Germline V gene sequence: CDR1 ENHRY, CDR2 SYGVKD. This TCR derives from an older woman with COVID-19, enrolled during active disease. Sequenced input: peripheral blood. The chain recombines TRBV10-3 with TRBJ1-5, with 8 bases fitting TRBD1. In DNA, the CDR3 is TGTGCCATCAGAGGGACAGGTTCCAATCAGCCCCAGCATTTT. It translates to CAIRGTGSNQPQHF.